This T cell receptor (beta chain) stems from a study of regulatory T cells in long-lasting Graves disease. In its sample, this clonotype was seen many times. Its antigen is unidentified. The V end lost 0 bases, the J end lost 3 bases, and 13 bases lay between the germline ends. There are 15 residues in the CDR3. Germline CDR1 reads SGHRS; CDR2 reads YFSETQ. The time point denotes: newly diagnosed GD, antithyroid drugs for less than 3 months. Extracted RNA from PBMCs served as the source of the TCR library. Library construction for TCR beta used iRepertoire HTBI primers and Arm-PCR of CDR3 regions. In TCRdb, the multiplex PCR reads were re-called with MiXCR into one record per CDR3 protein. Of approximately 350,000 distinct CDR3 sequences listed, over 15% were seen once; the top ten hold around 27%. Study observations and caveats: Whereas 966 public clonotypes were shared by new patients, persistent patients shared more, at under 3,000. Accuracy was perhaps lowered by the small sample size.

A further study also used this sample, focusing on T cells in Graves' hyperthyroidism and ophthalmopathy.

The source of this sequence is a man aged 40-55 years with Graves disease. Sequences were derived from peripheral blood mononuclear cells (PBMCs), sampled at new diagnosis, from a patient treated with antithyroid drugs. V gene TRBV5-1 combines with J gene TRBJ2-7; D may be TRBD2 (5 bases). This CDR3 reads CASSLAEREYYEQYF. CDR3 in DNA: TGCGCCAGCAGCTTGGCCGAGAGGGAGTACTACGAGCAGTACTTC.